This TCR beta chain was identified during a study of T cell responses to AZD1222 COVID-19 vaccine. Per the germline V gene, CDR1 is SGHRS and CDR2 is YFSETQ. Trimming cost V 4 bases and J 0 bases, with 5 bases left between them. There are 13 residues in the CDR3. Repertoires were generated with immunoSEQ multiplex PCR, while TCRdb's copy carries only in-frame clones and drops some. Of fewer than 110,000 clones detected, 89% appear once; the ten largest clones hold under 7%. Findings and caveats of the study: Recipients of two AZD1222 doses showed rising Spike-specific TCR breadth and depth.

About this clone itself: The antigen is unknown.

The TCR sequence derives from an adult in good health. Sequencing was performed on peripheral blood, taken on day 0 of AZD1222 vaccination. This chain joins TRBV5-1 and TRBJ2-1; D unresolved. CDR3 DNA: TGCGCCAGCAGCCTGATCTCCTACAATGAGCAGTTCTTC. Amino acid sequence: CASSLISYNEQFF.